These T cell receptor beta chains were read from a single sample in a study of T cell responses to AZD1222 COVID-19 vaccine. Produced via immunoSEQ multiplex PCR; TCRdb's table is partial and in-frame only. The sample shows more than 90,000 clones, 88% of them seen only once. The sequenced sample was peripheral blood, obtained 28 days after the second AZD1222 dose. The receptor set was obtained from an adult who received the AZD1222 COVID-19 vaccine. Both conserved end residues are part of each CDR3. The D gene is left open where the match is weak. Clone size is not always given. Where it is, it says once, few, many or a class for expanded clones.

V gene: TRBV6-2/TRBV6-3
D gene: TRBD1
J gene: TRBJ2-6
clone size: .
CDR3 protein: CASSFRGSGANVLTF
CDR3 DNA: TGTGCCAGCAGTTTCAGGGGGTCTGGGGCCAACGTCCTGACTTTC

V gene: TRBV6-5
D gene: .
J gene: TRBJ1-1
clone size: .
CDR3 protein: CASSYSPTEAFF
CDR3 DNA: TGTGCCAGCAGTTACTCGCCCACTGAAGCTTTCTTT

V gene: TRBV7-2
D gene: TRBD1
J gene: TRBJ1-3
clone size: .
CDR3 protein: CASSFTGGVSTGNTIYF
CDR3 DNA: TGTGCCAGCAGCTTCACAGGGGGGGTTTCTACTGGAAACACCATATATTTT

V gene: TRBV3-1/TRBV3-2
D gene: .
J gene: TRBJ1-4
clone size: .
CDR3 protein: CASSQGVGIVNEKLFF
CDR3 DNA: TGTGCCAGCAGCCAAGGGGTCGGGATAGTTAATGAAAAACTGTTTTTT

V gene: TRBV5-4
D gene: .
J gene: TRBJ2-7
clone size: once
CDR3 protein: CASIPRPGVNYEQYF
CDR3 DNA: TGTGCCAGCATCCCCCGGCCAGGCGTTAACTACGAGCAGTACTTC

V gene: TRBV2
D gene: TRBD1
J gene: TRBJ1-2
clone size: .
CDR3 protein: CASSVVTGAYGYTF
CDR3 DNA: TGTGCCAGCAGTGTGGTGACAGGGGCCTATGGCTACACCTTC

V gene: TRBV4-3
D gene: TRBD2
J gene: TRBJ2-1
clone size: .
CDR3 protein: CASSQDGRERDPGEFF
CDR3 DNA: TGCGCCAGCAGCCAAGATGGGCGGGAGCGGGACCCCGGGGAGTTCTTC

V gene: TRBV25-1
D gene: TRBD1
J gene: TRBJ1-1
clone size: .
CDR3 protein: CASSAGQGNTEAFF
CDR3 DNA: TGTGCCAGCAGTGCGGGACAGGGAAACACTGAAGCTTTCTTT

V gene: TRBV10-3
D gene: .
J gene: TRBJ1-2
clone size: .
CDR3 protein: CAISRTENKGYTF
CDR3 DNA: TGTGCCATCAGTAGGACAGAAAATAAGGGCTACACCTTC

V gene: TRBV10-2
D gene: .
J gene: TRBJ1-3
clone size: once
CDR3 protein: CASSQTSHSGNTIYF
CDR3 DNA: TGCGCCAGCAGTCAGACGTCCCACTCTGGAAACACCATATATTTT

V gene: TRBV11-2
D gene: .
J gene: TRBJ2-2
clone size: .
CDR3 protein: CASRPAGRNTGELFF
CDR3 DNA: TGTGCCAGCAGGCCGGCGGGCAGGAACACCGGGGAGCTGTTTTTT

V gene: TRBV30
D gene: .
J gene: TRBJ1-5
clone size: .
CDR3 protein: CAWSRDLGEQPQHF
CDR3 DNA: TGTGCCTGGAGTCGGGACTTGGGGGAACAGCCCCAGCATTTT

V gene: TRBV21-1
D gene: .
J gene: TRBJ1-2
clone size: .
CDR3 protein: CASSRVKVGSNGYTF
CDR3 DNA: TGTGCCAGCTCGAGGGTGAAGGTGGGCTCTAATGGCTACACCTTC

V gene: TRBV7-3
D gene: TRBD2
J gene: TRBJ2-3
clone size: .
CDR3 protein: CASVSSGGSETQYF
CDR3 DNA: TGTGCCAGCGTTTCTAGCGGGGGGTCGGAGACGCAGTATTTT

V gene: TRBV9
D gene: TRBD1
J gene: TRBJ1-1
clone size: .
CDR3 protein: CASSVLTGGTEAFF
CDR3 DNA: TGTGCCAGCAGCGTATTGACAGGGGGCACTGAAGCTTTCTTT

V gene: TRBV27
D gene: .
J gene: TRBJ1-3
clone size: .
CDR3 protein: CASSLGGGPGNTIYF
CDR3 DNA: TGTGCCAGCAGTTTAGGGGGGGGCCCTGGAAACACCATATATTTT

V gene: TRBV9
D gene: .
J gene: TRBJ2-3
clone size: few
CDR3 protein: CASSVAGTNTDTQYF
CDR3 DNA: TGTGCCAGCAGCGTAGCGGGGACCAACACAGATACGCAGTATTTT

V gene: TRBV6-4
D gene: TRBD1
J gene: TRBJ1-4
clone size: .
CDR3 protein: CASSAQGAPNEKLFF
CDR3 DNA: TGTGCCAGCAGTGCCCAGGGGGCCCCGAATGAAAAACTGTTTTTT

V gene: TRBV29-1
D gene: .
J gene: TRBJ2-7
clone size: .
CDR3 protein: CSGTLAYEQYF
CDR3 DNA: TGCAGCGGGACGTTGGCCTACGAGCAGTACTTC

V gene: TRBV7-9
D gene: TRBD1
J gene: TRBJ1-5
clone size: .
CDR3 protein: CASSATGQGAAQHF
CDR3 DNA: TGTGCCAGCAGCGCGACGGGACAGGGGGCGGCCCAGCATTTT

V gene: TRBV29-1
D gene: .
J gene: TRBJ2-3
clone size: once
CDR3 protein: CSVGRVGSTDTQYF
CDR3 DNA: TGCAGCGTTGGCCGAGTCGGGTCCACAGATACGCAGTATTTT

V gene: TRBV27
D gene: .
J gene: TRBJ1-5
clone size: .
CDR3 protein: CATSTGGNQPQHF
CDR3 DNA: TGTGCCACCTCGACTGGAGGCAATCAGCCCCAGCATTTT

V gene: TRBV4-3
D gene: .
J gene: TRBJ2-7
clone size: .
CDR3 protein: CASSQDLEFYEQYF
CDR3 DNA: TGCGCCAGCAGCCAAGATTTAGAATTCTACGAGCAGTACTTC

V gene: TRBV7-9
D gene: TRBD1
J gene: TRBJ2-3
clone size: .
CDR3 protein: CASSLTRTGLSTDTQYF
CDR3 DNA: TGTGCCAGCAGCCTAACACGGACAGGGTTATCCACAGATACGCAGTATTTT

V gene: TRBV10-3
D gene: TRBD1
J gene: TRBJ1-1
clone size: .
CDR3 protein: CAIQNRQGPGAFF
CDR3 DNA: TGTGCCATCCAGAATCGACAGGGGCCGGGAGCTTTCTTT